The source of this TCR beta chain is a study of cytomegalovirus exposure and HLA in healthy donors. Study overall: Roughly 170 million T cells yielded over 90 million unique TCR beta sequences in earlier analysis.

The V end lost 0 bases, the J end lost 3 bases, and 11 bases lay between the germline ends. The CDR3 is 15 amino acids. CDR1 and CDR2 (germline): MNHEY, SVGAGI. General study results and limits: Excluded were some V segments that proved indistinguishable, including TRBV6-2 and TRBV6-3. Most of the CMV-associated TCR beta chains (in a later analysis) appeared to be HLA-restricted.

PCR involved 60 Vbeta and 13 Jbeta primers. The table came from immunoSEQ multiplex PCR; TCRdb's copy has only in-frame clones and leaves some out. The sample lists over 100,000 clones, around 79% seen once, with 1.1% to 1.5% in the top ten. This clone was observed a handful of times. Antigen specificity is unknown. This TCR was recovered from a woman aged 40 to 50 in good health and CMV-seronegative. The sequencing sample was made of PBMCs. V and J are TRBV6-5 and TRBJ2-5; D possibly corresponds to TRBD2 (6 bases). CDR3 coding DNA: TGTGCCAGCAGTTACTCTTGGGGAGGAGAAGAGACCCAGTACTTC. Translation: CASSYSWGGEETQYF.